This T cell receptor (beta chain) emerged from a study of T cell changes during pregnancy in multiple sclerosis. The repertoire was sequenced with immunoSEQ multiplex PCR; TCRdb's copy has only in-frame clones and lacks some. The sample consists of 20,000 to 25,000 clones, roughly 90% of them appearing once. The CDR3 sequence is 13 residues long. In germline, CDR1 is LGHNA, CDR2 YSLEER. Trimming shortened V by 1 base and J by 4 bases, and 8 bases separated the two germline ends. The TCR was taken from a female donor with multiple sclerosis, enrolled in a pregnancy study. The input for sequencing was CD8+ T cells from peripheral blood mononuclear cells, taken in the first trimester of pregnancy. The chain joins TRBV4-3 to TRBJ2-7; D unclear. Here the CDR3 reads CASSQGPSYEQYF. The CDR3 DNA sequence: TGCGCCAGCAGCCAAGGGCCCTCTTACGAGCAGTACTTC.